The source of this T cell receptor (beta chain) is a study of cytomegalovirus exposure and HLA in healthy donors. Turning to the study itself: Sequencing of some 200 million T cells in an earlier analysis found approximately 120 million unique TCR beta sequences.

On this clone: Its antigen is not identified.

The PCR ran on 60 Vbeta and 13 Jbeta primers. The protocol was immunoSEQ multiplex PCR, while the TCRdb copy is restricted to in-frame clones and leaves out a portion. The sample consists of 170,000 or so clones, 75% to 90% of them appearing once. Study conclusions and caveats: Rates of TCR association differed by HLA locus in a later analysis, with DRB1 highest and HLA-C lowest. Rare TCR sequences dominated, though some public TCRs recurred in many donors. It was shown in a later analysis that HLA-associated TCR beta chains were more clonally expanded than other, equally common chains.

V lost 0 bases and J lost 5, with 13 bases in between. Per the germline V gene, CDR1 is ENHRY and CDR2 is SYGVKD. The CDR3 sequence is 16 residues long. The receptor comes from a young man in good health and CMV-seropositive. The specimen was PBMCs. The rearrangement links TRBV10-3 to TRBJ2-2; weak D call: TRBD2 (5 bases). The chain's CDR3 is CAISESNAGTTGELFF. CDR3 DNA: TGTGCCATCAGTGAGTCGAATGCGGGTACTACCGGGGAGCTGTTTTTT.